This TCR beta chain was sequenced in a study of esophageal squamous cell carcinoma under preoperative chemotherapy. Overall study results and limits: Clonal contraction, more than amplification, hit abundant clones after paclitaxel-nedaplatin.

TCRdb passed the PCR reads through MiXCR, listing each CDR3 protein once. The repertoire holds about 30,000 distinct CDR3 sequences, with roughly 52% as singletons. The V end lost 3 bases, the J end lost 0 bases, and 6 bases lay between the germline ends. Germline-derived CDR1 and CDR2 are MNHNS and SASEGT. The CDR3 length is 15 residues. Noted time point: before preoperative PTX-NDP chemotherapy. This clonotype was observed a handful of times. Its target is unknown. This sample was obtained from a patient given preoperative chemotherapy. The sequence derives from a human donor with esophageal squamous cell carcinoma. The donor label of this sample is uncertain. The rearrangement links TRBV6-1 to TRBJ2-6, with D perhaps matching TRBD1 (6 bases). The chain's CDR3 is CASSEDSSGANVLTF. The CDR3 DNA reads TGTGCCAGCAGTGAGGACAGCTCTGGGGCCAACGTCCTGACTTTC.